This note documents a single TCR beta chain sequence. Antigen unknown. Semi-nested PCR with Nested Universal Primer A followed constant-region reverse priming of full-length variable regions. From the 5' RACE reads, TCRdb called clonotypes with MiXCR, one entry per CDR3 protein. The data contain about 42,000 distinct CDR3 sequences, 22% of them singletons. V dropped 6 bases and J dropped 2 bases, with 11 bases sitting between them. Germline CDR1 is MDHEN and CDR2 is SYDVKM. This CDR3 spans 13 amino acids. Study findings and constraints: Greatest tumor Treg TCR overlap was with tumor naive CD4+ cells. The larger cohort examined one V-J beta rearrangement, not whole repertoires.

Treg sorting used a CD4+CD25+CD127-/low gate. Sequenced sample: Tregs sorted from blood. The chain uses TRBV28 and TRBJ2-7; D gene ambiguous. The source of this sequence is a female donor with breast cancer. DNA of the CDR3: TGTGCCAGCAGGGTTGGGGTGACCTACGAGCAGTACTTC. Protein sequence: CASRVGVTYEQYF.